This T cell receptor (beta chain) was recovered during a study of metastatic and nonmetastatic thyroid tumors. Overall study context: Malignant thyroid and benign thyroid patients provided blood and tumor or nodule tissue whose repertoires were compared.

This clone appeared many times. What it binds is not known. This may be a read error, as it is one base from a much larger clone. No patient had received any treatment before thyroid surgery. TCRdb called clones again from the PCR reads with MiXCR. The profile shows about 35,000 clones, 25% to 35% of them singletons. Germline values: CDR1 SGHTA, CDR2 FQGTGA. The CDR3 is made up of 13 amino acids. Findings and caveats of the study: When malignant thyroid tumors were compared with benign nodules, TCR beta diversity was reportedly significantly higher in the malignant tumors. This held in both blood and tumor samples.

The V call is TRBV7-3, the J call TRBJ1-2; perhaps TRBD1 as D (6 bases). Material for sequencing was blood. This clonotype was sampled from a female donor with papillary thyroid cancer or a benign thyroid nodule (not recorded which). Some clones in this sample may be carry-over from other donors' samples. The CDR3 DNA sequence: TGTGCCAGCAGCTTAAGCACAGGGAAGGGCTGCACCTTC. Its translation is CASSLSTGKGCTF. Supplemented by reference TRBV7-3 and TRBJ1-2, the full variable domain reads GAGVSQTPSNKVTEKGKYVELRCDPISGHTALYWYRQSLGQGPEFLIYFQGTGAADDSGLPNDRFFAVRPEGSVSTLKIQRTERGDSAVYLCASSLSTGKGCTFGSGTRLTVV.